These 9 T cell receptor beta chains originate from one sample sequenced in a study of blood T cell repertoires in COVID-19 (dated by TCRdb to 2020 to 2021). Library prep was done by the immunoSEQ multiplex PCR assay. In TCRdb, the immuneACCESS table is reduced to in-frame sequences with V and J assigned. These tables do not hold every clone; where another copy was compared, an unresolved V gene accounts for under half, and the others remain unexplained. This sample holds more than 75,000 clones; approximately 84% were observed only once. The ten biggest clones cover 10% to 15% of the sample. Material for sequencing was peripheral blood. These receptors were collected from a human donor in a cohort sampled during active COVID-19.

The chain employs TRBV5-1 and TRBJ1-1; the match to TRBD1 covers 8 bases. Per germline, CDR1 SGHRS and CDR2 YFSETQ. The CDR3 is 17 amino acids. Losses at the gene ends were 4 bases for V and 2 bases for J; bases not matched to a gene: 13. The CDR3 is CASSPIDRGPSNTEAFF. CDR3 nucleotide sequence: TGCGCCAGCAGCCCGATTGACAGGGGTCCCTCCAACACTGAAGCTTTCTTT. The full variable domain, with the rest looked up from reference TRBV5-1 and TRBJ1-1, is KAGVTQTPRYLIKTRGQQVTLSCSPISGHRSVSWYQQTPGQGLQFLFEYFSETQRNKGNFPGRFSGRQFSNSRSEMNVSTLELGDSALYLCASSPIDRGPSNTEAFFGQGTRLTVV.

CDR3 region: CASSSLTKNTEAFF. The CDR3 nucleotides read TGTGCCAGCAGCTCATTGACAAAGAACACTGAAGCTTTCTTT. The J gene is TRBJ1-1, the V gene TRBV7-9; no firm D call. V shed 4 bases and J shed 1 base, with 10 bases lying between them. Per the germline V gene, CDR1 is SEHNR and CDR2 is FQNEAQ (reference sequence). CDR3 length equals 14 residues.

The rearrangement uses TRBV12-3 or TRBV12-4 and TRBJ1-6; D call uncertain. Trimming left V 8 bases short and J 5 bases short, with 10 bases between. The CDR3 loop spans 13 amino acids. The CDR3 coding sequence is TGTGCCAGCGGGCTAAGAAATAATTCACCCCTCCACTTT. Translation: CASGLRNNSPLHF.

J is TRBJ2-7 and V is TRBV5-1; 7 bases are a match to TRBD1. Per germline, CDR1 SGHRS and CDR2 YFSETQ. The CDR3 runs 12 residues. Trimming at V came to 4 bases and at J to 5 bases, leaving 3 bases not matched to a gene. CDR3 residues: CASSPTGDEQYF. The CDR3 nucleotides read TGCGCCAGCAGCCCTACAGGGGACGAGCAGTACTTC.

The chain couples TRBV7-9 to TRBJ2-1, with a possible D match to TRBD2 (6 bases). The V and J ends lost 6 bases and 5 bases respectively, with 20 bases between them. The CDR3 is 16 residues long. The germline CDR1 and CDR2 sequences are SEHNR and FQNEAQ (reference sequence). The CDR3 loop reads CASSRRPGTEDNEQFF. In DNA, the CDR3 is TGTGCCAGCAGTCGTCGGCCCGGGACTGAAGACAATGAGCAGTTCTTC.

The chain joins TRBV5-1 to TRBJ1-2, with unresolved D. The V gene lost 4 bases and the J gene lost 8 bases, with 15 bases spanning the gap. This CDR3 is 13 amino acids long. Per the germline V gene, CDR1 is SGHRS and CDR2 is YFSETQ. CDR3 amino acids: CASSPGREQGYTF. As DNA, the CDR3 is TGCGCCAGCAGCCCGGGGAGGGAGCAGGGCTACACCTTC.

The chain carries TRBV7-3 and TRBJ2-1; TRBD1 might be the D (5 bases). Deletions cut 6 bases from V and 4 bases from J, with 13 bases between. Germline CDR1 reads SGHTA; CDR2 reads FQGTGA. This CDR3 has 14 residues. CDR3 residues: CASSPLAGYNEQFF. Written as DNA, the CDR3 is TGTGCCAGCAGTCCCCTGGCAGGGTACAATGAGCAGTTCTTC.

V gene TRBV29-1 combines with J gene TRBJ2-5; D perhaps matches TRBD2 (6 bases). The CDR3 loop spans 11 amino acids. Trimming shortened V by 2 bases and J by 9 bases, and 10 bases separated the two germline ends. CDR1 is SQVTM, CDR2 ANQGSEA, per germline. CDR3 sequence: CSVEWRGAQYF. In DNA form, the CDR3 reads TGCAGCGTTGAATGGCGGGGTGCCCAGTACTTC. The full variable domain, in which reference TRBV29-1 and TRBJ2-5 provide the parts outside the CDR3, is SAVISQKPSRDICQRGTSLTIQCQVDSQVTMMFWYRQQPGQSLTLIATANQGSEATYESGFVIDKFPISRPNLTFSTLTVSNMSPEDSSIYLCSVEWRGAQYFGPGTRLLVL.

The rearrangement joins TRBV12-3 or TRBV12-4 to TRBJ2-7, with 7 bases fitting TRBD1. This CDR3 is built from 13 residues. The J segment lost 3 bases and the V segment lost 3 bases, leaving 2 bases of the junction unmatched. CDR3 nucleotides: TGTGCCAGCAGTTTCGGGACAGACTACGAGCAGTACTTC. Translating gives CASSFGTDYEQYF.